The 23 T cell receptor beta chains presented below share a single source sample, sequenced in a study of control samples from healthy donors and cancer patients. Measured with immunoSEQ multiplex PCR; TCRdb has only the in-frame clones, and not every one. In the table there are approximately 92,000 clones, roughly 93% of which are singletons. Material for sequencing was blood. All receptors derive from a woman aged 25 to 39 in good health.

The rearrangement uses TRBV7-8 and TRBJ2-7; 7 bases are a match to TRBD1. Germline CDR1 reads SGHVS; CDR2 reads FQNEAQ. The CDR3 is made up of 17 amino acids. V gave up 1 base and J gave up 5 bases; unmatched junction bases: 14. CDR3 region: CASSLGPARQGRDEQYF. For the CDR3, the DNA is TGTGCCAGCAGCTTAGGACCGGCCAGACAGGGCCGCGACGAGCAGTACTTC.

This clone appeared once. CDR3 sequence: CASSPDFFRDWGGQPQHF. DNA of the CDR3: TGCGCCAGCAGCCCGGATTTCTTCCGTGACTGGGGGGGCCAGCCCCAGCATTTT. The rearrangement uses TRBV4-1 and TRBJ1-5, with D possibly being TRBD1 (6 bases). Germline V gene data show CDR1 as MGHRA and CDR2 as YSYEKL. CDR3 length: 18 residues. Trimming removed 4 bases from V and 7 bases from J, with 26 bases in between.

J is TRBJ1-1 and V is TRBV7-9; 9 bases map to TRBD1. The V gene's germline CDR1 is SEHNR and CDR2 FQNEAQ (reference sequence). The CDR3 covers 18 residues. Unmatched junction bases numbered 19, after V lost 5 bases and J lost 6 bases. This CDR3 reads CASSPPTPGTGKVPEAFF. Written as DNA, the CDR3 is TGTGCCAGCAGCCCTCCTACCCCTGGGACAGGGAAAGTGCCTGAAGCTTTCTTT.

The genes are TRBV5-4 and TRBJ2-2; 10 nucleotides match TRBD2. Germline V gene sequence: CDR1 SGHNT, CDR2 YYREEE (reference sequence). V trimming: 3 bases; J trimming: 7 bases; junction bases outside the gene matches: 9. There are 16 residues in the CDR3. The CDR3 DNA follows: TGTGCCAGCAGCTCCCCCTCCAGCGGGAGGGACGGGGAGCTGTTTTTT. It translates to CASSSPSSGRDGELFF.

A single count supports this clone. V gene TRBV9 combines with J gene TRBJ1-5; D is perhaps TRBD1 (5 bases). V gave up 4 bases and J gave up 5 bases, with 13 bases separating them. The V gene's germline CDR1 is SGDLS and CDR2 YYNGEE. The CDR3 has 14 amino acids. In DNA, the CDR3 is TGTGCCAGCAGCCCCCGGGACGGAGATCAGCCCCAGCATTTT. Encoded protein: CASSPRDGDQPQHF.

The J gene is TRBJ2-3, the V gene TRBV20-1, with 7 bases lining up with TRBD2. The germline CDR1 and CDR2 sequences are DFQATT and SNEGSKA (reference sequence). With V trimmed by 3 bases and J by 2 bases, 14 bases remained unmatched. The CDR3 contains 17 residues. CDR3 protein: CSASSYQVGGTTDTQYF. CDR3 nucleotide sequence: TGCAGTGCTAGTTCCTATCAGGTGGGGGGGACCACAGATACGCAGTATTTT.

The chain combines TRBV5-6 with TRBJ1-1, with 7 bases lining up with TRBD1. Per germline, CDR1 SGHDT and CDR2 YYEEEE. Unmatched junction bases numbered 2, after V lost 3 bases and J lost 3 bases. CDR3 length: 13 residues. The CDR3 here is CASSSDRDTEAFF. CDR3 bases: TGTGCCAGCAGCTCAGACAGGGACACTGAAGCTTTCTTT.

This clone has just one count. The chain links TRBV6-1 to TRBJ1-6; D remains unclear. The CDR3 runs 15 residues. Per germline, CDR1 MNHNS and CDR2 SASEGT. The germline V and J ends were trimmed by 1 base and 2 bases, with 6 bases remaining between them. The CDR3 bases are TGTGCCAGCAGTGAAGAAGGCACCTATAATTCACCCCTCCACTTT. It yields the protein CASSEEGTYNSPLHF.

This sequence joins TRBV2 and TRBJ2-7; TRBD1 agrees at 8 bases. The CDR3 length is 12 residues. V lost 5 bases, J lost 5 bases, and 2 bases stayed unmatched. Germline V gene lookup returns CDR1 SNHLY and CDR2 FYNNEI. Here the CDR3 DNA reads TGTGCCAGCAGTCGACAGGGGAACGAGCAGTACTTC. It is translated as CASSRQGNEQYF.

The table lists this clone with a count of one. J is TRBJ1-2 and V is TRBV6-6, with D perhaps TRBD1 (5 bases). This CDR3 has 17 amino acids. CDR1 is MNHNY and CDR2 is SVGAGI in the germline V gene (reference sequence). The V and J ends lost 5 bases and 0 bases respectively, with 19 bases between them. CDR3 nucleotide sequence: TGTGCCAGCAGTCCACCCGGGGGAGCCGCCACTAACTATGGCTACACCTTC. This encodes CASSPPGGAATNYGYTF.

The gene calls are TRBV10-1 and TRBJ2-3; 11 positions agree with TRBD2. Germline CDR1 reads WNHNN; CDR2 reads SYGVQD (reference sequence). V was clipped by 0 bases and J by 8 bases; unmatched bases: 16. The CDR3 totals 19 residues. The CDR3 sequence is CASSESYRASGRSYGTQYF. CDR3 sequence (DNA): TGCGCCAGCAGTGAGTCGTATAGGGCTAGCGGGAGGTCGTACGGTACGCAGTATTTT.

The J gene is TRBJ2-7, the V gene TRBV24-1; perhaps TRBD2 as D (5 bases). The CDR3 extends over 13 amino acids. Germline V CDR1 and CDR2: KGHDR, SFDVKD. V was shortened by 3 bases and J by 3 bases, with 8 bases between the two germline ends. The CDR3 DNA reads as TGTGCCACCAGTGATCCGGGATACTACGAGCAGTACTTC. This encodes CATSDPGYYEQYF.

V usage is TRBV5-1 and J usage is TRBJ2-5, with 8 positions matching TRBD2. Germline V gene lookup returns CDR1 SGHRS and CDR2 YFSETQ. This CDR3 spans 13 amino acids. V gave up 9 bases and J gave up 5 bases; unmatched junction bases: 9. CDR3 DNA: TGCGCCACCCGGAGCGGGAGCCGGGAGACCCAGTACTTC. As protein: CATRSGSRETQYF.

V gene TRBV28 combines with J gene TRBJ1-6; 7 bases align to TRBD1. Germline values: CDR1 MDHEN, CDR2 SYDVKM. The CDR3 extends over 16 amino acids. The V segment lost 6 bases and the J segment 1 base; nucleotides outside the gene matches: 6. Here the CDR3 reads CASSPGTESYNSPLHF. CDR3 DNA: TGTGCCAGCAGCCCCGGGACAGAATCCTATAATTCACCCCTCCACTTT.

The CDR3 sequence is CASTRQGWGTEAFF. CDR3 DNA sequence: TGTGCCAGTACCCGACAGGGGTGGGGCACTGAAGCTTTCTTT. The rearrangement uses TRBV19 and TRBJ1-1; 8 nucleotides line up with TRBD1. Per the germline V gene, CDR1 is LNHDA and CDR2 is SQIVND (reference sequence). This CDR3 is built from 14 residues. After removal of 7 bases from V and 4 bases from J, the junction contained 8 bases not matched to a gene.

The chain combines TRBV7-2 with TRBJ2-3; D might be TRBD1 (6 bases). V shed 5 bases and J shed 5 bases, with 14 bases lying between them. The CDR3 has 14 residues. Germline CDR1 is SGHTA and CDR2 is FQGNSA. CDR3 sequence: CASSKGGLVDTQYF. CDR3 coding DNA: TGTGCCAGCAGCAAAGGGGGATTGGTAGATACGCAGTATTTT.

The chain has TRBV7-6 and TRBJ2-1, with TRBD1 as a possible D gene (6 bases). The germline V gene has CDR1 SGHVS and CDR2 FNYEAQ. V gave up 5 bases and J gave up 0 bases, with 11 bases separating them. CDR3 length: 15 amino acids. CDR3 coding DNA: TGTGCCAGCAGCCAGGGGCCCAGCTCCTACAATGAGCAGTTCTTC. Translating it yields CASSQGPSSYNEQFF.

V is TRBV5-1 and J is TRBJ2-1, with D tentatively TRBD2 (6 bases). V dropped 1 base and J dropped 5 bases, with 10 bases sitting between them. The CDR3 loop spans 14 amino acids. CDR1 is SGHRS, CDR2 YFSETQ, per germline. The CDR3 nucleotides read TGCGCCAGCAGCTTGACGGGGGATAACAATGAGCAGTTCTTC. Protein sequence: CASSLTGDNNEQFF. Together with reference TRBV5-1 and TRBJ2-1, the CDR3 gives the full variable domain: KAGVTQTPRYLIKTRGQQVTLSCSPISGHRSVSWYQQTPGQGLQFLFEYFSETQRNKGNFPGRFSGRQFSNSRSEMNVSTLELGDSALYLCASSLTGDNNEQFFGPGTRLTVL.

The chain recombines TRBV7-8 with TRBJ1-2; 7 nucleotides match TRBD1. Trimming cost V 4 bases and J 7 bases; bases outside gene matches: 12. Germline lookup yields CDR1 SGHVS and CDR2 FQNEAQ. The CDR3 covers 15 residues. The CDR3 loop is CASSSPGRPGGGYTF. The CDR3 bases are TGTGCCAGCAGCTCCCCAGGCAGGCCAGGGGGTGGCTACACCTTC.

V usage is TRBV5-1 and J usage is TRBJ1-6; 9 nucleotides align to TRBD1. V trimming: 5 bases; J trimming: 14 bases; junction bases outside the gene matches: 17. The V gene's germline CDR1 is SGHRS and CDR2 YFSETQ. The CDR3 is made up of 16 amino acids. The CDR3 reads CASSTDGQGRMGALHF. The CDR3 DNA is TGCGCCAGCAGTACTGATGGACAGGGGCGTATGGGCGCCCTCCACTTT.

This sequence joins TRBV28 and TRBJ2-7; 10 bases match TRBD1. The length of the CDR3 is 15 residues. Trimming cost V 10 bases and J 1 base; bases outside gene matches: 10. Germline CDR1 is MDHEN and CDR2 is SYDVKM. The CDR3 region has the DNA TGTGCCACCATAAACCGGGACAGGGGTTCCTACGAGCAGTACTTC. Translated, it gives CATINRDRGSYEQYF.

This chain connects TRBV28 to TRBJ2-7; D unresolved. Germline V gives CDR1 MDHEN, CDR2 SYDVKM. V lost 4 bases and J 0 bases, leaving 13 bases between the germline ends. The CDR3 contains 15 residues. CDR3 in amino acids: CASSSPAKLSYEQYF. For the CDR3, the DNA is TGTGCCAGCAGTTCCCCGGCAAAGCTCTCCTACGAGCAGTACTTC.

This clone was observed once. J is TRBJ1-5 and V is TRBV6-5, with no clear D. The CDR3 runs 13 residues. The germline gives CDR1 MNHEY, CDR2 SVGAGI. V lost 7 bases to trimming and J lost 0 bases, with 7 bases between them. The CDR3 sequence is CASMPNSNQPQHF. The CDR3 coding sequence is TGTGCCAGCATGCCCAATAGCAATCAGCCCCAGCATTTT.